This TCR beta chain was recorded in a study of OX40 agonist ivuxolimab in advanced cancers. Broadly, across the study: Ivuxolimab was an agonistic, fully human IgG2 monoclonal antibody directed against OX40 (CD134), a costimulatory receptor. Intravenous ivuxolimab was administered to patients every 2 weeks at six dose levels: 0.01, 0.1, 0.3, 1.5, 3 and 10 mg/kg. Partial responses occurred in three dose-escalation patients, of whom one had hepatocellular carcinoma and two had cutaneous melanoma. The paper reports the monotherapy dose-escalation portion (N of about 52 patients) of the phase I ivuxolimab trial. Prior anti-PD-1, anti-PD-L1 or anti-CTLA-4 therapy was permitted, and checkpoint inhibitors had been received by roughly two fifths of dose-escalation patients. Of the 50 or so patients in dose escalation, about 19 had hepatocellular carcinoma, about 15 had melanoma, 9 had renal cell carcinoma and 9 had head and neck cancer. In the dose-escalation cohort, approximately 83% of patients were male, and the mean age was roughly 60 years with a range of roughly 23 to 79. Peripheral TCRbeta sequencing was intended to test whether TCR sequence diversity was altered and clonal T-cell expansion was caused by ivuxolimab.

V was cut back by 4 bases and J by 9 bases, leaving a gap of 17 bases between them. The germline V gene gives CDR1 as SGDLS and CDR2 as YYNGEE. The CDR3 holds 14 amino acids from the cysteine to the phenylalanine. Here the CDR3 DNA is all that survives: 42 bases in frame from base 1. Genomic DNA was extracted from sorted cells for sequencing of the TCRbeta CDR3 region. TCRbeta CDR3 regions were sequenced using the immunoSEQ Assay. What TCRdb holds here is the immuneACCESS table cut down to in-frame rearrangements. Part of the clones is not present; checked against another copy, under half of the missing clones reflect an unresolved V gene, and the others are unexplained. This sample is represented by about 140,000 clones; more than 85% of them were singletons. In total, the top ten clones hold roughly 0.94% of the sample. The trial excluded patients who had a history of autoimmune disease or who were on systemic immunosuppression. Peripheral blood for TCR sequencing was collected from all dose cohorts at baseline, on cycle 4 day 1, and on cycle 7 day 1. Samples were obtained from an open-label, multicenter, first-in-human phase I dose-escalation trial of ivuxolimab. Adults with locally advanced or metastatic melanoma, renal cell, hepatocellular, or head and neck squamous cell carcinoma were enrolled in the trial. CD4+ and CD8+ T cells were sorted separately from peripheral blood before TCR sequencing.

The paper as a whole reports these results and caveats: After ivuxolimab, expanded clones were on average more numerous among CD8+ T cells than among CD4+ T cells. In the 0.1-3.0 mg/kg groups, partial responders were among the patients with the lowest normalized peripheral clonal expansion, particularly in CD8+ T cells. The antigen specificity of the clonally expanded peripheral T cells was not determined. Low levels of normalized T-cell clonal expansion were also seen in some patients who did not respond. At doses from 0.1 to 3.0 mg/kg, clonal expansion was seen in both CD4+ and CD8+ blood T cells between baseline and week 6.

This clone has a count of ten or more. Its recognized antigen is unknown. Qualities for individual bases were not recorded, and no much larger clone is one base off. This chain joins TRBV9 to TRBJ1-5, with TRBD1 perhaps the D gene, on 5 matching bases. Sample: CD4+ or CD8+ T cells sorted from blood, taken in a trial of the OX40 agonist ivuxolimab. The receptor was derived from an adult with an advanced solid tumor such as melanoma, head and neck, liver or kidney cancer. The DNA is as follows: TGTGCCAGCAGCTTGGGACCGGGGAATAGGCCCCAGCATTTT. It codes for CASSLGPGNRPQHF.